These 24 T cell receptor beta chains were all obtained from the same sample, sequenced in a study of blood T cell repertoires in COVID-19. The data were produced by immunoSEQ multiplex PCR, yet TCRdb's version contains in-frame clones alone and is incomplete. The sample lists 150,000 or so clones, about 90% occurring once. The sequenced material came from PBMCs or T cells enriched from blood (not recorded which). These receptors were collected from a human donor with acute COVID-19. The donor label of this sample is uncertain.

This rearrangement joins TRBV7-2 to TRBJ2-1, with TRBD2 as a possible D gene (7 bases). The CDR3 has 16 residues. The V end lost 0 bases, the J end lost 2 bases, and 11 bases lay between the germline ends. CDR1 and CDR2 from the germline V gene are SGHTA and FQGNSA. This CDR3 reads CASSLAAGAPYNEQFF. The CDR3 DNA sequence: TGTGCCAGCAGCTTAGCGGCGGGGGCCCCCTACAATGAGCAGTTCTTC.

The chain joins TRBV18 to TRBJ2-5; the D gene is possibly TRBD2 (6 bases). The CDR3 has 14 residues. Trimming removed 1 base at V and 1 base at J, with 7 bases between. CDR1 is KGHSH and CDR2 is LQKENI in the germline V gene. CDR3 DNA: TGTGCCAGCTCACCACGGGACTCCCAAGAGACCCAGTACTTC. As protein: CASSPRDSQETQYF.

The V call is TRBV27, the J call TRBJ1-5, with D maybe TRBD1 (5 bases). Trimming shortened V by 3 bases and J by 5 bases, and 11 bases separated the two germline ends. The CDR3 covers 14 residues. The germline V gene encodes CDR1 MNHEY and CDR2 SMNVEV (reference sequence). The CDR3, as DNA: TGTGCCAGCAGTTTGGTCCAGGGTGATCAGCCCCAGCATTTT. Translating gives CASSLVQGDQPQHF.

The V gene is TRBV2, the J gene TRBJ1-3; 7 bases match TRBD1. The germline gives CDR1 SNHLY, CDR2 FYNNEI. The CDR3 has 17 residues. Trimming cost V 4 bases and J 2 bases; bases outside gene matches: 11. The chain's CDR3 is CASSGWGTVFTGNTIYF. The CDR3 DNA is TGTGCCAGCAGTGGTTGGGGGACAGTTTTTACTGGAAACACCATATATTTT.

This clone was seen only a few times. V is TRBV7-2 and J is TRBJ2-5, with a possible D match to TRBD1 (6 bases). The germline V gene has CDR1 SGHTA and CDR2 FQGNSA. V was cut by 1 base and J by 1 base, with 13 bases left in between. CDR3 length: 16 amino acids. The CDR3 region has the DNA TGTGCCAGCAGCTTAGGAAGATACAGGGTCCAAGAGACCCAGTACTTC. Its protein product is CASSLGRYRVQETQYF.

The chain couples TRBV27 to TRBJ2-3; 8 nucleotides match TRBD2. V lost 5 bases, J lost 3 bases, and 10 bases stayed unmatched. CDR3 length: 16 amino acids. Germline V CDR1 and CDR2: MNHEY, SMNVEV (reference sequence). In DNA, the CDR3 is TGTGCCAGCAGTCCCTCGGGGGGGGAGACGACAGATACGCAGTATTTT. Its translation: CASSPSGGETTDTQYF.

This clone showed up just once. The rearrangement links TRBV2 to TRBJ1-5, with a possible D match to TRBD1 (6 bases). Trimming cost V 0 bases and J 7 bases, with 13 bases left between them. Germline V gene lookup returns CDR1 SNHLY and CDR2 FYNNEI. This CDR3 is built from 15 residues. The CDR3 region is CASSEALGAGQPQHF. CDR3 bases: TGTGCCAGCAGTGAAGCGCTGGGGGCAGGACAGCCCCAGCATTTT. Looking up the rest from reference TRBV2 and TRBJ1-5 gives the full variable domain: EPEVTQTPSHQVTQMGQEVILRCVPISNHLYFYWYRQILGQKVEFLVSFYNNEISEKSEIFDDQFSVERPDGSNFTLKIRSTKLEDSAMYFCASSEALGAGQPQHFGDGTRLSIL.

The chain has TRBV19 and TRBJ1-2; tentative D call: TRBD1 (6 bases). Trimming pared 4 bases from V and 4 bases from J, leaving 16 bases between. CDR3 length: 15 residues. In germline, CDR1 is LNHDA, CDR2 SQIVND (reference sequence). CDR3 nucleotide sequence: TGTGCCAGTAGTACCTTCTCGCGAGGGGGCTATGGCTACACCTTC. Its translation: CASSTFSRGGYGYTF.

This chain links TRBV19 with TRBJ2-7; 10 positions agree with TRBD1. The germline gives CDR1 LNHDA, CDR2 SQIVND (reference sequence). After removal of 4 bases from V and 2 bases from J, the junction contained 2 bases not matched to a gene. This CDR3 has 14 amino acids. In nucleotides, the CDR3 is TGTGCCAGTAGTAGGGACAGGGGTCCCTACGAGCAGTACTTC. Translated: CASSRDRGPYEQYF.

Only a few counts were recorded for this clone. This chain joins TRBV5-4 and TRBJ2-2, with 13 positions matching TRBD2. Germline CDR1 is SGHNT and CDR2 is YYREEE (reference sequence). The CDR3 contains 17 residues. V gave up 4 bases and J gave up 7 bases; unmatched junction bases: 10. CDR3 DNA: TGTGCCAGCAGCACGGGGACTAGCGGGGCCCTGGGCGGGGAGCTGTTTTTT. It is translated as CASSTGTSGALGGELFF.

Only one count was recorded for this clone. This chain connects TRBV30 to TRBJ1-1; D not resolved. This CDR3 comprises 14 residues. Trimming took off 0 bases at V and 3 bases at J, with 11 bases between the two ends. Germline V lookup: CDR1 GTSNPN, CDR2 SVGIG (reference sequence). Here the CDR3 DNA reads TGTGCCTGGAGTGTACTGAGTCTGGACACTGAAGCTTTCTTT. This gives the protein CAWSVLSLDTEAFF.

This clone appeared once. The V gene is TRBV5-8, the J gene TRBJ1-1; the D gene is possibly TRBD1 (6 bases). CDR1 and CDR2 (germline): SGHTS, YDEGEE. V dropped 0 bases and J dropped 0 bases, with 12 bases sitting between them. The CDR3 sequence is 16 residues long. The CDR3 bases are TGTGCCAGCAGCTTGGGTCAGGGGACGGTGAACACTGAAGCTTTCTTT. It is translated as CASSLGQGTVNTEAFF.

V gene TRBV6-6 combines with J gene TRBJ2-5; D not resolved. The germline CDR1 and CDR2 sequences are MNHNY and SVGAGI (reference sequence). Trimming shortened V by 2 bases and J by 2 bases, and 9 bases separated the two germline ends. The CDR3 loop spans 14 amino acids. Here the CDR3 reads CASSYGQIQETQYF. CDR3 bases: TGTGCCAGCAGTTACGGCCAGATACAAGAGACCCAGTACTTC.

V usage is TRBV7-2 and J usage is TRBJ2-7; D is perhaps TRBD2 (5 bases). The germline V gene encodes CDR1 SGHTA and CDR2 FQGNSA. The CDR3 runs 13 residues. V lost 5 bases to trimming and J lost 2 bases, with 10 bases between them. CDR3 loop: CASSRTLPYEQYF. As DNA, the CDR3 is TGTGCCAGCAGCCGGACTTTGCCCTACGAGCAGTACTTC.

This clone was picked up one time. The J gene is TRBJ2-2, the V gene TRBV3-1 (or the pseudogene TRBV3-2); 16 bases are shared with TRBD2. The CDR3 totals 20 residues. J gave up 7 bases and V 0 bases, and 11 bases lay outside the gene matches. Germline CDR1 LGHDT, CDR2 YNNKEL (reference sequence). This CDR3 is CASSQEMGLAGGPAHGELFF. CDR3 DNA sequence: TGTGCCAGCAGCCAAGAGATGGGACTAGCGGGGGGGCCGGCACACGGGGAGCTGTTTTTT.

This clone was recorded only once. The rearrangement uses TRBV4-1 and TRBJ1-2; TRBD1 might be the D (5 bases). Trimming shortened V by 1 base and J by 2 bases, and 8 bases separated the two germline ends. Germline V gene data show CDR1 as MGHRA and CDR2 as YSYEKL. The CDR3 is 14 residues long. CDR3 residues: CASSQGWGNYGYTF. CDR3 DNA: TGCGCCAGCAGCCAAGGTTGGGGCAACTATGGCTACACCTTC.

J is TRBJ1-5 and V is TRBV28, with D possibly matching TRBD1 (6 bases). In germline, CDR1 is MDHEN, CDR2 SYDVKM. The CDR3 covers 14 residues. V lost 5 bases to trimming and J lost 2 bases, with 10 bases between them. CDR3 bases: TGTGCCAGCAGTAATACAGGGCGCAATCAGCCCCAGCATTTT. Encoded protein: CASSNTGRNQPQHF. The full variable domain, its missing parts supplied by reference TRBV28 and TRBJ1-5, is DVKVTQSSRYLVKRTGEKVFLECVQDMDHENMFWYRQDPGLGLRLIYFSYDVKMKEKGDIPEGYSVSREKKERFSLILESASTNQTSMYLCASSNTGRNQPQHFGDGTRLSIL.

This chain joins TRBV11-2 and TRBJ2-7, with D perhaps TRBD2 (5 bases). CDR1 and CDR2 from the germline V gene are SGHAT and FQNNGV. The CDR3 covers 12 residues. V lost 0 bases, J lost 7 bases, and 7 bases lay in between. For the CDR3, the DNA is TGTGCCAGCAGCTTAGATCGGGAAGAGCAGTACTTC. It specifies CASSLDREEQYF.

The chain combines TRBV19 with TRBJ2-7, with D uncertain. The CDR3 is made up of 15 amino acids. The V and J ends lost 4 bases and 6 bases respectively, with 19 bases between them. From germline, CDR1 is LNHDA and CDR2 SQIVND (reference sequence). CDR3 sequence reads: CASSTNTRSTGEQYF. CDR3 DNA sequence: TGTGCCAGTAGTACCAACACACGATCAACGGGCGAGCAGTACTTC. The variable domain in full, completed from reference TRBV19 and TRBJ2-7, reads DGGITQSPKYLFRKEGQNVTLSCEQNLNHDAMYWYRQDPGQGLRLIYYSQIVNDFQKGDIAEGYSVSREKKESFPLTVTSAQKNPTAFYLCASSTNTRSTGEQYFGPGTRLTVT.

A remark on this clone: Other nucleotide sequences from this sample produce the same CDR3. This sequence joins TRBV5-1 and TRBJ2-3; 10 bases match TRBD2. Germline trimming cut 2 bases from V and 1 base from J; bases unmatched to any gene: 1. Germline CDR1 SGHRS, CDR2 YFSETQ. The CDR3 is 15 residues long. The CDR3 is CASSFGLAGTDTQYF. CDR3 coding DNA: TGCGCCAGCAGCTTCGGACTAGCGGGCACAGATACGCAGTATTTT.

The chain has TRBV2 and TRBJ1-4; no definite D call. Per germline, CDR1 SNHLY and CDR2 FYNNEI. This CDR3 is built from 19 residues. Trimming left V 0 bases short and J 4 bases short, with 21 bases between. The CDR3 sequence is CASSEALWAVLGSNEKLFF. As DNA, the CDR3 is TGTGCCAGCAGTGAAGCGCTTTGGGCCGTCTTAGGGAGTAATGAAAAACTGTTTTTT.

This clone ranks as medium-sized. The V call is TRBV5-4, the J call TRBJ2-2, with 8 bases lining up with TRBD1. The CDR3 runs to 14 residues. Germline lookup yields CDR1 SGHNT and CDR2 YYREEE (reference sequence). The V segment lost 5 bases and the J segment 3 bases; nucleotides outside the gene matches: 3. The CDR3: CASSQGADTGELFF. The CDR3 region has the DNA TGTGCCAGCAGTCAGGGGGCGGACACCGGGGAGCTGTTTTTT.

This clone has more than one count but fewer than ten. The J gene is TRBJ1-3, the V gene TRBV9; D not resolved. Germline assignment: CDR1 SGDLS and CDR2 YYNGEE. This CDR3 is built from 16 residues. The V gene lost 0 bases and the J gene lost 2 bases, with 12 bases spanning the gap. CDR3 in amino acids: CASSVVGIAPGNTIYF. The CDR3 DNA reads TGTGCCAGCAGCGTAGTAGGGATAGCGCCTGGAAACACCATATATTTT.

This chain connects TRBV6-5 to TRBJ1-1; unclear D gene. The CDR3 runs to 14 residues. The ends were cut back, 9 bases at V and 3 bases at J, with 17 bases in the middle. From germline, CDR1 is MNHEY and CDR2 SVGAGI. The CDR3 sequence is CASVGEVSYTEAFF. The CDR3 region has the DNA TGTGCCAGTGTCGGAGAGGTATCCTACACTGAAGCTTTCTTT.